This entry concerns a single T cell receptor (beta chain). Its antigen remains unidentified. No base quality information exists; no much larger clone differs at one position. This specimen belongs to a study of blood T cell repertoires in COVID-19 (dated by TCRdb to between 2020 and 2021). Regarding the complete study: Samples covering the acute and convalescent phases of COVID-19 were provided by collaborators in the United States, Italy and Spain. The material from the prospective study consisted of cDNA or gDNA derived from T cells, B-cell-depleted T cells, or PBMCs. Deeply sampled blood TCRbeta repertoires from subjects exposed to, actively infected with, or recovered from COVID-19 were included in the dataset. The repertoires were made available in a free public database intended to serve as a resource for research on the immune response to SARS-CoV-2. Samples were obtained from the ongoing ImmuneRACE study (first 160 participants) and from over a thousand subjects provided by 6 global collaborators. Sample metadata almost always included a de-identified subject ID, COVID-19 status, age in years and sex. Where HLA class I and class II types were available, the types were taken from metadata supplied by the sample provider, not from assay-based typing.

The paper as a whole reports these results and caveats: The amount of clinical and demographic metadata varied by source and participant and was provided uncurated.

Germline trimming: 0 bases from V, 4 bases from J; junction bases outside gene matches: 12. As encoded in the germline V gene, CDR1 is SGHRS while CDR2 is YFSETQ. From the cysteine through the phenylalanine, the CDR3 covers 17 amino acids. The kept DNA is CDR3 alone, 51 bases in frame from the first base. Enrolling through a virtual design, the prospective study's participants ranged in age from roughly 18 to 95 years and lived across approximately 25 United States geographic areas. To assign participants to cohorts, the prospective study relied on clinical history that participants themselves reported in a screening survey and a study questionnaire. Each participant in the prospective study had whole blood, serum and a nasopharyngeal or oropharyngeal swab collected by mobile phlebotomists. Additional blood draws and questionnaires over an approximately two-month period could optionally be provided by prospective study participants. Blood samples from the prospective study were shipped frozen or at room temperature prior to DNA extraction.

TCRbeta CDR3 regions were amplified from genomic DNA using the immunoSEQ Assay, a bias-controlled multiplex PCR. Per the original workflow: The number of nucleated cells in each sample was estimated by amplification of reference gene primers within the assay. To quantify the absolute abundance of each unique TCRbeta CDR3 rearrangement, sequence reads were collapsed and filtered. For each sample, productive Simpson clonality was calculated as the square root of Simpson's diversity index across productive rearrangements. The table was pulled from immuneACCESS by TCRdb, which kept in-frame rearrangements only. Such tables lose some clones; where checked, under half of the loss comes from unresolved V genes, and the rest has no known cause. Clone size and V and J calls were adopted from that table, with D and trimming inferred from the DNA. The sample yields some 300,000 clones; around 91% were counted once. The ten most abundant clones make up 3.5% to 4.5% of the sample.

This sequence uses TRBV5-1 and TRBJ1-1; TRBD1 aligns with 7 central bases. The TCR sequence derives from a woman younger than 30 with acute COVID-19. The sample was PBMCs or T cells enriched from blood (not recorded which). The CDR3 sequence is CASSLGLGGGFGTEAFF. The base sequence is TGCGCCAGCAGCTTGGGATTAGGGGGCGGGTTTGGCACTGAAGCTTTCTTT.